This T cell receptor beta chain was sequenced during a study of blood T cell repertoires in COVID-19. Overall study context: PBMCs, B-cell-depleted T cells, or T cells were the source of the cDNA or gDNA that made up the material.

Authors' analysis steps: Nucleated cell counts were estimated from reference gene primer amplification. The table came from immunoSEQ multiplex PCR; TCRdb's copy has only in-frame clones and leaves some out. The V and J calls and clone size are taken from that table; D and trimming were inferred from the DNA. The table has approximately 140,000 clones, 79% seen once. Trimming shortened V by 5 bases and J by 8 bases, and 12 bases separated the two germline ends. Germline CDR1 is MDHEN and CDR2 is SYDVKM. This CDR3 spans 12 amino acids. Sequencing was performed on peripheral blood. This rearrangement joins TRBV28 to TRBJ1-2; unclear D gene. This sequence originates from a man aged 55 to 70 with acute or convalescent COVID-19. CDR3 in amino acids: CASSPRLAGYTF. For the CDR3, the DNA is TGTGCCAGCAGTCCCCGATTAGCGGGCTACACCTTC.